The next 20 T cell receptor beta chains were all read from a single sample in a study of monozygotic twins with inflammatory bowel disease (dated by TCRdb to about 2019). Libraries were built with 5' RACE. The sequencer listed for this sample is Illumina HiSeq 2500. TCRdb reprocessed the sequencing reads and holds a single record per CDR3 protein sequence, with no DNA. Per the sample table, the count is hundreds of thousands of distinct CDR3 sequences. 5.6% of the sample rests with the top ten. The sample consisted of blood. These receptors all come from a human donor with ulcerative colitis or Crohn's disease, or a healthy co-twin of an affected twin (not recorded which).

Here the CDR3 reads CASSRIGGRDEQYF. The rearrangement joins TRBV7-2 to TRBJ2-7; TCRdb gives TRBD1 as the D gene, but with no DNA this cannot be confirmed. There are 14 residues in the CDR3. The germline V gene encodes CDR1 SGHTA and CDR2 FQGNSA.

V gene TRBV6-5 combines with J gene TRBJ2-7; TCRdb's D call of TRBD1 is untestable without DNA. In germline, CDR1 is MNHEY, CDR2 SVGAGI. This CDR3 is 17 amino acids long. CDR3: CASSYSTPGRPSYEQYF.

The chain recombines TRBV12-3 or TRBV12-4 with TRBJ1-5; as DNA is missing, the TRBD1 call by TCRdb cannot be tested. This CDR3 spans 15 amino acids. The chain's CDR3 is CASREQGAKGQPQHF.

Here the CDR3 reads CSARVAGGTGELFF. The V and J genes are TRBV20-1 and TRBJ2-2; TCRdb outputs TRBD2, but without DNA this stays unchecked. The CDR3 consists of 14 residues. Germline V CDR1 and CDR2: DFQATT, SNEGSKA (reference sequence).

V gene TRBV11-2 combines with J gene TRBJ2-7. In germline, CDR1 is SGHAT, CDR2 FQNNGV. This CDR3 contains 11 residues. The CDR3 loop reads CASSFLDEQYF.

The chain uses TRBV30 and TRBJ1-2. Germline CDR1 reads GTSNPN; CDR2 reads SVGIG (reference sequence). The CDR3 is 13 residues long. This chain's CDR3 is CAWSVMVGLGYTF.

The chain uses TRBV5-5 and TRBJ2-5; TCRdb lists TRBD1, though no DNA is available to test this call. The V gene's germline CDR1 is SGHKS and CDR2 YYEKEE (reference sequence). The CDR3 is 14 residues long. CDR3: CASTPGRGLETQYF.

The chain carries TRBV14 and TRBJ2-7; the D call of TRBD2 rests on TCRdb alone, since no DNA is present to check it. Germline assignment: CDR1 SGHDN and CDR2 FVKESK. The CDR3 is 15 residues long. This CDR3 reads CASSAGTSRSYEQYF.

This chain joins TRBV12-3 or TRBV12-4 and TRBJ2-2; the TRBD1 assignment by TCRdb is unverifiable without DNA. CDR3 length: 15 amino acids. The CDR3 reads CASRYPGYPPGELFF.

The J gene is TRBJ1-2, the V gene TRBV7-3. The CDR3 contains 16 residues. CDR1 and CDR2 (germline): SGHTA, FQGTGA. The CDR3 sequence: CASSLMPGREDSGYTF.

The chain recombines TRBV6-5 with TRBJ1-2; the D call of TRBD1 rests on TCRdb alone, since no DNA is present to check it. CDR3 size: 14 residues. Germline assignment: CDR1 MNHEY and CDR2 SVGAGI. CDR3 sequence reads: CASSYSVRDYGYTF.

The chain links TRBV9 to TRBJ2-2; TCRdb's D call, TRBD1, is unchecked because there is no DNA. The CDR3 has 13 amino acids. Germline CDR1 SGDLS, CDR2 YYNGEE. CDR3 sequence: CASSVYRAGELFF.

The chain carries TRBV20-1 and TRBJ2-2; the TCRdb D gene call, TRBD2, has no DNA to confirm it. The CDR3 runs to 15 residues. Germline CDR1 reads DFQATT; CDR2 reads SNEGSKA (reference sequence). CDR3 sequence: CSARETGGLTGELFF.

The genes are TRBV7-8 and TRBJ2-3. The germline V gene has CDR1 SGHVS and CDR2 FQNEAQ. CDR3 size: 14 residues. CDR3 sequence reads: CASSFRTTTDTQYF.

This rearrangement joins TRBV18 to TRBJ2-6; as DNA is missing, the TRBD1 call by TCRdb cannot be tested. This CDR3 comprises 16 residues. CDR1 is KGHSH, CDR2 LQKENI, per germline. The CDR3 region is CASSPNRVFEANVLTF.

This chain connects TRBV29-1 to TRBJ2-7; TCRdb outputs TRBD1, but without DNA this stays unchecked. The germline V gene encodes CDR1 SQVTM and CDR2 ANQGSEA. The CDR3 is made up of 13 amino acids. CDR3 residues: CSVTPGPTYEQYF.

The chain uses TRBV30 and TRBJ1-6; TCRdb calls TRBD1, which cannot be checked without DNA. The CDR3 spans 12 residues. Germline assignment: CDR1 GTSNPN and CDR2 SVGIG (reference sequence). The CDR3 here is CALQGLNSPLHF.

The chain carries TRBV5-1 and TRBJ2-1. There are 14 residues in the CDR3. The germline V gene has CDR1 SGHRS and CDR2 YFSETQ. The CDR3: CASSLAAGSTEQFF.

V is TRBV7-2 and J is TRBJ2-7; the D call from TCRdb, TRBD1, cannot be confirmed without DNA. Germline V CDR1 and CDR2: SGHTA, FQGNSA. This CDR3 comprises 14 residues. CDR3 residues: CASRIGGGVHEQYF.

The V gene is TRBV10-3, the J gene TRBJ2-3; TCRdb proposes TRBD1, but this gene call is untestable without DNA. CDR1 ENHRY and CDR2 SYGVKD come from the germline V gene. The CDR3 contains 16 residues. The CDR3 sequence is CASQPRTGLGTDTQYF.